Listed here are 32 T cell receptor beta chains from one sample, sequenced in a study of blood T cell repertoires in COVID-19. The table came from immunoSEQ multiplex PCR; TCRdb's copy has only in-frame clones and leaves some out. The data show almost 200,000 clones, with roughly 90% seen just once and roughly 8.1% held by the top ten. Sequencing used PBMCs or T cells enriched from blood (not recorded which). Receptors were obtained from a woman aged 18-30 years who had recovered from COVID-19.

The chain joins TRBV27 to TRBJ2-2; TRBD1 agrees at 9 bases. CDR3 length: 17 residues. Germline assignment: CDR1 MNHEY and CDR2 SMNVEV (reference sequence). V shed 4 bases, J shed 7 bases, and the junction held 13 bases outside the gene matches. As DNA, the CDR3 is TGTGCCAGCAGTTCCATATCACAGACAGGGGGTAGCGGGGAGCTGTTTTTT. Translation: CASSSISQTGGSGELFF.

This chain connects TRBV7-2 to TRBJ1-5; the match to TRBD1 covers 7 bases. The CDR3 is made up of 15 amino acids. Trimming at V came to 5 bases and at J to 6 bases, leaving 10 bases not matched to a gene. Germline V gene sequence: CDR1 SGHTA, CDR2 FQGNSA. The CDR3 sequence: CASSPQTGLLQPQHF. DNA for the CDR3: TGTGCCAGCAGCCCCCAGACAGGGCTGCTTCAGCCCCAGCATTTT.

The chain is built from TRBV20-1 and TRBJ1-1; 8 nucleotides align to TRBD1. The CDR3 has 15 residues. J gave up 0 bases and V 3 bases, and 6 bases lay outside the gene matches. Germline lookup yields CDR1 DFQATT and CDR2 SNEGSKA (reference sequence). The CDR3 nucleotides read TGCAGTGCTAGTGGTCAGGGGGCAATGAACACTGAAGCTTTCTTT. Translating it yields CSASGQGAMNTEAFF.

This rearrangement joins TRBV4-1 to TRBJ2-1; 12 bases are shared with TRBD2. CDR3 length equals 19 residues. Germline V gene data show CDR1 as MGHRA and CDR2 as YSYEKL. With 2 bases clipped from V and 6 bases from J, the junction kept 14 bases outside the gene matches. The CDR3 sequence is CASSQHPLAGGPVSNEQFF. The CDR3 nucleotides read TGCGCCAGCAGCCAACACCCGCTAGCGGGGGGGCCGGTTTCCAATGAGCAGTTCTTC.

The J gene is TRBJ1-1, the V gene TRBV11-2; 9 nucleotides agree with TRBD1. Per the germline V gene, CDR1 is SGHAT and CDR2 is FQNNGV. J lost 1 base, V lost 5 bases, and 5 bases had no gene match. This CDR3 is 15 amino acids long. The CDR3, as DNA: TGTGCCAGCAGCCGATTGGGACAGGGGAACACTGAAGCTTTCTTT. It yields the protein CASSRLGQGNTEAFF.

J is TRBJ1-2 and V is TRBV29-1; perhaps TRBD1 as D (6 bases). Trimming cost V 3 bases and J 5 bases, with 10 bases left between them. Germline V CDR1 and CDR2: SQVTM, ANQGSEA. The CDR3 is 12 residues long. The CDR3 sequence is CSVEDSGYGYTF. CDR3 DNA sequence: TGCAGCGTTGAGGACAGCGGTTATGGCTACACCTTC.

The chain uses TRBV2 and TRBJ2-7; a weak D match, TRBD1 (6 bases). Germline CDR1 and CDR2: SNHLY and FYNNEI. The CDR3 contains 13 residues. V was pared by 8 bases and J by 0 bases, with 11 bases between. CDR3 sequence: CASVGDNSYEQYF. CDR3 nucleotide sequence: TGTGCCAGCGTTGGGGACAACTCCTACGAGCAGTACTTC.

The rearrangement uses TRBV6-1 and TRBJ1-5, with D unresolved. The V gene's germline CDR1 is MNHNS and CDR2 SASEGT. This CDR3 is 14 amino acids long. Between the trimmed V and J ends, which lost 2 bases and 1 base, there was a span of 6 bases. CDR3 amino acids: CASSEFRSNQPQHF. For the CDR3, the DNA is TGTGCCAGCAGTGAATTCAGAAGCAATCAGCCCCAGCATTTT.

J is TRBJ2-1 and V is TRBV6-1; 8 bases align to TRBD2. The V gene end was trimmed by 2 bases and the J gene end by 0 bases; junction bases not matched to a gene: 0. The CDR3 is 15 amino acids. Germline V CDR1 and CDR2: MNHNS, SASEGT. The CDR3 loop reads CASSELAGSYNEQFF. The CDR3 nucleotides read TGTGCCAGCAGTGAACTAGCGGGCTCCTACAATGAGCAGTTCTTC.

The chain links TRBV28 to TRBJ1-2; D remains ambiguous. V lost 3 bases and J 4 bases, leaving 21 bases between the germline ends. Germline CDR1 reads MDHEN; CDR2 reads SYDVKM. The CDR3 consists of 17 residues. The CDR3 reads CASSLASRSGLSYGYTF. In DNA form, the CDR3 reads TGTGCCAGCAGTTTGGCCAGCAGGTCAGGACTGTCCTATGGCTACACCTTC.

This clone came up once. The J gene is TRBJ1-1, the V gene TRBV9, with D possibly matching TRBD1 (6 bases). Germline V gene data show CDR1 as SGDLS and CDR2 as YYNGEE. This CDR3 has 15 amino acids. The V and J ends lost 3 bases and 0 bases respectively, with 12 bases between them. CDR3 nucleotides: TGTGCCAGCAGCGGGTCTCAGGGGATGAACACTGAAGCTTTCTTT. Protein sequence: CASSGSQGMNTEAFF.

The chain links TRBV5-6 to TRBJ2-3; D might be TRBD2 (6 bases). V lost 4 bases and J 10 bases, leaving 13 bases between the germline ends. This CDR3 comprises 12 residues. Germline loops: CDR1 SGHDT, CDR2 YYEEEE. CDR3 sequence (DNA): TGTGCCAGCAGCGAGACTAGTGACGCGCAGTATTTT. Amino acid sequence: CASSETSDAQYF.

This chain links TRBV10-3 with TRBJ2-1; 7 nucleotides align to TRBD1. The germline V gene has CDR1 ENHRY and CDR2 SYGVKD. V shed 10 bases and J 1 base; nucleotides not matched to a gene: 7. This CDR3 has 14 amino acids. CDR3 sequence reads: CATTGVISYNEQFF. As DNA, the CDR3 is TGTGCCACCACAGGGGTTATATCCTACAATGAGCAGTTCTTC.

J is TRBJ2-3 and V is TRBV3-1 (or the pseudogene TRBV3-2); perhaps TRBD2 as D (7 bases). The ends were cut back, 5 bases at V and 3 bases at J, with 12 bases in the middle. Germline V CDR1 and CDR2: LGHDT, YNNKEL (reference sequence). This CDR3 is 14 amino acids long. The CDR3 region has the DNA TGTGCCAGCAGCGGGGGGGGCCGGACAGATACGCAGTATTTT. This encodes CASSGGGRTDTQYF.

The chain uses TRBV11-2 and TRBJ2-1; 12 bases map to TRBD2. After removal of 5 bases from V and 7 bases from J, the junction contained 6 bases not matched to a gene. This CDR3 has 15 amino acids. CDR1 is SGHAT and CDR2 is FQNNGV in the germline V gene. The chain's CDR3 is CASSPRTSGTNEQFF. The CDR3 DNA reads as TGTGCCAGCAGCCCAAGGACTAGCGGGACGAATGAGCAGTTCTTC.

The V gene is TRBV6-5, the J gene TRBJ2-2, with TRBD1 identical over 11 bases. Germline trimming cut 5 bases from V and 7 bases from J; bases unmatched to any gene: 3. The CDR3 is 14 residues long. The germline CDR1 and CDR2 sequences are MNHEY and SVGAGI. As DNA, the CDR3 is TGTGCCAGCAGTCGGACAGGGGGCTTCGGGGAGCTGTTTTTT. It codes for CASSRTGGFGELFF.

CDR3 loop: CASSVALTSSYNEQFF. DNA of the CDR3: TGTGCCAGCAGCGTAGCACTAACGAGCTCCTACAATGAGCAGTTCTTC. The V gene is TRBV9, the J gene TRBJ2-1; D is undetermined. The CDR3 consists of 16 residues. In germline, CDR1 is SGDLS, CDR2 YYNGEE. Trimming pared 0 bases from V and 0 bases from J, leaving 10 bases between.

The CDR3, as DNA: TGTGCCAGCAGCCAAGACAGGGAAGTAACTGAAGCTTTCTTT. Its protein product is CASSQDREVTEAFF. The chain has TRBV14 and TRBJ1-1, with D perhaps TRBD1 (5 bases). Germline V CDR1 and CDR2: SGHDN, FVKESK. This CDR3 is 14 amino acids long. Trimming took 0 bases from V and 5 from J, leaving 10 bases between them.

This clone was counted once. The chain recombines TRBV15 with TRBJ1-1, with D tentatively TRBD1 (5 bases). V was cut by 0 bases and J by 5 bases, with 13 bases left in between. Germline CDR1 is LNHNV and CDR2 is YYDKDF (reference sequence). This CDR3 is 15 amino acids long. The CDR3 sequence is CATSRDQGRGTEAFF. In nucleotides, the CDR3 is TGTGCCACCAGCAGAGATCAGGGTAGGGGTACTGAAGCTTTCTTT. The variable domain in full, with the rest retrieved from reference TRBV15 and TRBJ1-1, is DAMVIQNPRYQVTQFGKPVTLSCSQTLNHNVMYWYQQKSSQAPKLLFHYYDKDFNNEADTPDNFQSRRPNTSFCFLDIRSPGLGDTAMYLCATSRDQGRGTEAFFGQGTRLTVV.

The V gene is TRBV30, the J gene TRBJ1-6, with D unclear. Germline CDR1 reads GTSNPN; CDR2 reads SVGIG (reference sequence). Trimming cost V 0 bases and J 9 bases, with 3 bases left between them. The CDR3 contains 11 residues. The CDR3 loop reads CAWSVSSPLHF. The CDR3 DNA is TGTGCCTGGAGTGTGAGTTCACCCCTCCACTTT. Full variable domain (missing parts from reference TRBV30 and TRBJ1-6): SQTIHQWPATLVQPVGSPLSLECTVEGTSNPNLYWYRQAAGRGLQLLFYSVGIGQISSEVPQNLSASRPQDRQFILSSKKLLLSDSGFYLCAWSVSSPLHFGNGTRLTVT.

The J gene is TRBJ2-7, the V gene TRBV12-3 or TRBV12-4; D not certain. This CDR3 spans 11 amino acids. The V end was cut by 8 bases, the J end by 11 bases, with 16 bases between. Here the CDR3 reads CASSAGFSEYF. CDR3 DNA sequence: TGTGCCAGCTCGGCCGGGTTTTCGGAGTACTTC.

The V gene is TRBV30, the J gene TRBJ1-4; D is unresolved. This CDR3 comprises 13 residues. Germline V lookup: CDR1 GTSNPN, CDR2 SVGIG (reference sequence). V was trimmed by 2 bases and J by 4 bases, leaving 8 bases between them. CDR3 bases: TGTGCCTGGAGTAGAGAGTATAATGAAAAACTGTTTTTT. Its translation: CAWSREYNEKLFF.

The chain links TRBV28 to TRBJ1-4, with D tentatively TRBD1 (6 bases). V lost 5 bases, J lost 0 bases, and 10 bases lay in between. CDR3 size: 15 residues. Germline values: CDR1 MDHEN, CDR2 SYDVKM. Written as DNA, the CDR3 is TGTGCCAGCAGTGGGGACAAAACAACTAATGAAAAACTGTTTTTT. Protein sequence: CASSGDKTTNEKLFF. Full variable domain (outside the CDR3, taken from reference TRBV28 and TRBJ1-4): DVKVTQSSRYLVKRTGEKVFLECVQDMDHENMFWYRQDPGLGLRLIYFSYDVKMKEKGDIPEGYSVSREKKERFSLILESASTNQTSMYLCASSGDKTTNEKLFFGSGTQLSVL.

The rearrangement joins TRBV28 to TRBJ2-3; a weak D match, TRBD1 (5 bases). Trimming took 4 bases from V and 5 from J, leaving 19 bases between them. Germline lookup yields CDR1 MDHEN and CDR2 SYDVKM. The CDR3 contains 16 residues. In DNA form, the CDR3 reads TGTGCCAGCAGTTCAAAAAGACAGATCCTAAAAGATACGCAGTATTTT. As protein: CASSSKRQILKDTQYF. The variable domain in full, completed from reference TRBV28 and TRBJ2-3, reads DVKVTQSSRYLVKRTGEKVFLECVQDMDHENMFWYRQDPGLGLRLIYFSYDVKMKEKGDIPEGYSVSREKKERFSLILESASTNQTSMYLCASSSKRQILKDTQYFGPGTRLTVL.

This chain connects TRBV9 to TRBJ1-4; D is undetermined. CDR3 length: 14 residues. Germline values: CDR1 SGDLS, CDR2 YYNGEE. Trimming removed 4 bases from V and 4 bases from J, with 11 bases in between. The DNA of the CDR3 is TGTGCCAGCAGCCCCCTGGGCGTTAATGAAAAACTGTTTTTT. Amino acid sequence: CASSPLGVNEKLFF.

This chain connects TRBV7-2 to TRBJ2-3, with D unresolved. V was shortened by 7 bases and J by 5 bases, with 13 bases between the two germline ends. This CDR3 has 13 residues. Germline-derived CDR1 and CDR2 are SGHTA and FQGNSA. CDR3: CASITGMGDTQYF. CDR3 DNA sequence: TGTGCCAGCATCACGGGTATGGGAGATACGCAGTATTTT. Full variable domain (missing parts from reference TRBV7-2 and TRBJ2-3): GAGVSQSPSNKVTEKGKDVELRCDPISGHTALYWYRQSLGQGLEFLIYFQGNSAPDKSGLPSDRFSAERTGGSVSTLTIQRTQQEDSAVYLCASITGMGDTQYFGPGTRLTVL.

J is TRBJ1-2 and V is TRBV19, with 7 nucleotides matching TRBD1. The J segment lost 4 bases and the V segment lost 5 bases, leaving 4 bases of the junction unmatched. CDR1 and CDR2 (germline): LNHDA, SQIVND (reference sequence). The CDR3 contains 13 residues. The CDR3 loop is CASSAQGTYGYTF. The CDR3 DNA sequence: TGTGCCAGTAGTGCACAGGGGACCTATGGCTACACCTTC.

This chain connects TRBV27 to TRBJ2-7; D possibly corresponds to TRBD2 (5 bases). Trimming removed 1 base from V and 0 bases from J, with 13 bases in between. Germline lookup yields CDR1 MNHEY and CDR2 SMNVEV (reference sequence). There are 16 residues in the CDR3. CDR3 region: CASSLYAGSYSYEQYF. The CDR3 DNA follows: TGTGCCAGCAGTTTATATGCGGGTTCCTACTCCTACGAGCAGTACTTC.

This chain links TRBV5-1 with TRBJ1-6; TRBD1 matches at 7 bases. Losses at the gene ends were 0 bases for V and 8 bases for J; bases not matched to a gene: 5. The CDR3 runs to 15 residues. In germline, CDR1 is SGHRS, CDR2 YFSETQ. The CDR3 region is CASSLEAGTDSPLHF. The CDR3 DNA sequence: TGCGCCAGCAGCTTGGAGGCTGGGACAGATTCACCCCTCCACTTT.

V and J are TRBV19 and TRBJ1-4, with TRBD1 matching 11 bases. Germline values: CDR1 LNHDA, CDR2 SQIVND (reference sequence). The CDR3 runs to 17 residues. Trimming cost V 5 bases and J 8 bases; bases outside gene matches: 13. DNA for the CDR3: TGTGCCAGTAGTGATCGAGGACAGGGGGCGCTTGTGGAAAAACTGTTTTTT. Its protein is CASSDRGQGALVEKLFF.

CDR3: CASSPPSVGQRYNEQFF. CDR3 nucleotide sequence: TGTGCCAGCTCACCACCGTCGGTGGGACAGCGGTACAATGAGCAGTTCTTC. This chain joins TRBV18 and TRBJ2-1; 7 bases are shared with TRBD1. V lost 0 bases and J lost 4; bases outside the gene matches: 9. There are 17 residues in the CDR3. Germline CDR1 reads KGHSH; CDR2 reads LQKENI.

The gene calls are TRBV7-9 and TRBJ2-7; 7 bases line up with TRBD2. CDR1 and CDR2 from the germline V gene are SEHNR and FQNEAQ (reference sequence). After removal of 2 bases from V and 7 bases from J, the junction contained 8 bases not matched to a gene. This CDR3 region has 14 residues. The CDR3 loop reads CASSLTSGVREQYF. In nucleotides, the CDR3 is TGTGCCAGCAGCTTAACGAGCGGGGTGAGGGAGCAGTACTTC.